This record concerns one T cell receptor beta chain sequence. Its antigen is unknown. This record belongs to a study of T cell responses to AZD1222 COVID-19 vaccine. Study observations and caveats: A mostly white British donor set with more females was recruited, and clonal diversity was possibly underestimated.

Generated by immunoSEQ multiplex PCR, the TCRdb table keeps only in-frame clones and is missing some. The sample has about 61,000 clones, around 90% seen once. CDR1 and CDR2 from the germline V gene are LNHDA and SQIVND (reference sequence). V lost 0 bases and J lost 4, with 10 bases in between. The CDR3 runs to 15 residues. The source is an adult in good health. The sample here was peripheral blood, taken on day 0 of AZD1222 vaccination. The V call is TRBV19, the J call TRBJ1-5; D may be TRBD1 (6 bases). The CDR3 is CASSIETGWNQPQHF. As DNA, the CDR3 is TGTGCCAGTAGTATAGAAACAGGGTGGAATCAGCCCCAGCATTTT.